The T cell receptor beta chain described here comes from a study of cytomegalovirus exposure and HLA in healthy donors. Study background: The study's early data release held some 85 million unique TCRs from HLA-typed donors.

It was with 60 Vbeta and 13 Jbeta primers that the PCR ran. Clones were read by immunoSEQ multiplex PCR, and TCRdb kept only the in-frame ones, dropping some. The data contain more than 70,000 clones, approximately 80% of them seen just once; the ten biggest clones take up around 5.3%. CDR3 length: 12 residues. The J segment lost 9 bases and the V segment lost 10 bases, leaving 11 bases of the junction unmatched. Germline-derived CDR1 and CDR2 are MDHEN and SYDVKM. Study results and limitations: Fewer N-insertions than the roughly 700-donor mean were reportedly shown by an Asian-associated ancestry cluster in a later analysis. For most TCR beta V segments, an earlier analysis put the productive rate at about 90% or about 30% of the time. Overall, approximately 150 TCR beta chains were annotated as cytomegalovirus-associated.

A remark on this clone: The antigen is not known.

The chain links TRBV28 to TRBJ1-1; 7 bases agree with TRBD1. The sequence was collected from a man aged 25-40 years in good health and CMV-seropositive. The sequenced material came from PBMCs. For the CDR3, the DNA is TGTGCCACCCTGGGACAGTTCTCCAAAGCTTTCTTT. Residues: CATLGQFSKAFF.